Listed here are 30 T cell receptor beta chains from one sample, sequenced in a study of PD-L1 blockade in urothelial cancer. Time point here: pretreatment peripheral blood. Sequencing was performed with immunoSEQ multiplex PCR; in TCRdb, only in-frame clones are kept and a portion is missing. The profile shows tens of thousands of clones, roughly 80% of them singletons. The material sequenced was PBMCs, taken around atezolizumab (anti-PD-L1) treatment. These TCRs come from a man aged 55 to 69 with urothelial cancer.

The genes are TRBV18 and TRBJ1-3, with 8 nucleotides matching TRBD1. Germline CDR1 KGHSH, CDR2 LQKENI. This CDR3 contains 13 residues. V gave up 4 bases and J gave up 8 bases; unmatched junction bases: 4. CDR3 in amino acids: CASSRTTGDTIYF. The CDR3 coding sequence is TGTGCCAGCTCACGAACGACAGGGGACACCATATATTTT.

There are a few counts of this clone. The CDR3 here is CASSTLGGGRLPYEQYF. The CDR3 nucleotides read TGTGCCAGCAGCACCTTAGGGGGAGGGCGTTTGCCCTACGAGCAGTACTTC. This sequence joins TRBV5-4 and TRBJ2-7, with a possible D match to TRBD2 (7 bases). The CDR3 length is 17 residues. Germline values: CDR1 SGHNT, CDR2 YYREEE (reference sequence). The ends were cut back, 4 bases at V and 2 bases at J, with 22 bases in the middle.

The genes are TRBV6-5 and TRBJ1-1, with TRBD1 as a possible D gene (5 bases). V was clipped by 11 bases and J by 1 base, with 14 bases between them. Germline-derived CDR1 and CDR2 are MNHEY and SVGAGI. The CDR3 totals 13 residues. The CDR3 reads CAVWRRGNTEAFF. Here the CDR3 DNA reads TGTGCCGTCTGGAGGAGGGGGAACACTGAAGCTTTCTTT.

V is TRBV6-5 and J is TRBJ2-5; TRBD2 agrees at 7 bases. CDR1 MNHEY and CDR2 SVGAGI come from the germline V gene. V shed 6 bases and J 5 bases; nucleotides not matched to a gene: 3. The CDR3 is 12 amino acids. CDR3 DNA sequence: TGTGCCAGCAGCCGGGGGGACGAGACCCAGTACTTC. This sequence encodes CASSRGDETQYF.

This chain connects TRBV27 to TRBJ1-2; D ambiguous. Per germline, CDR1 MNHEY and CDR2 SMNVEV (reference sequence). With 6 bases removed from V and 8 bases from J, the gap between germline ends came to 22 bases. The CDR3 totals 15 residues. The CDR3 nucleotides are TGTGCCAGCAGACAGAGAGGGCAGAGCACTATCGGCTACACCTTC. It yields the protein CASRQRGQSTIGYTF.

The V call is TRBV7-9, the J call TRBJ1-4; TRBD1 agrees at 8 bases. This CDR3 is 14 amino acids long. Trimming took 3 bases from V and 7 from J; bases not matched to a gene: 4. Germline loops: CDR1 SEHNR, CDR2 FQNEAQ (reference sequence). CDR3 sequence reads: CASSLTGETEKLFF. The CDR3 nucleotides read TGTGCCAGCAGCTTGACAGGGGAGACTGAAAAACTGTTTTTT.

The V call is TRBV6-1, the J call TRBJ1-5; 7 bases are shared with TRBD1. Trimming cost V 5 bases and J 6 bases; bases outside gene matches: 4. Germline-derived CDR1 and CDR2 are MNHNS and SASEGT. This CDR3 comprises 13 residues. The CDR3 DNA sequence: TGTGCCAGCAGTCTCGACAGGGCTCAGCCCCAGCATTTT. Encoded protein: CASSLDRAQPQHF.

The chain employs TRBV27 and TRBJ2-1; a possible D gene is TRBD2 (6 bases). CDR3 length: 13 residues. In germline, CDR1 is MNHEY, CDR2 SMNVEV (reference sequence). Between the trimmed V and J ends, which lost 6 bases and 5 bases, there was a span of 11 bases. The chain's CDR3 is CASRGTSHNEQFF. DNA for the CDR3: TGTGCCAGCAGGGGGACTTCCCACAATGAGCAGTTCTTC.

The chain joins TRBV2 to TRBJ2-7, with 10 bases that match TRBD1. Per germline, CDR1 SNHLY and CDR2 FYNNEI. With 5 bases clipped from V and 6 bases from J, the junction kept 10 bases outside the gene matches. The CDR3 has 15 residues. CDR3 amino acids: CASSTRRGQGSEQYF. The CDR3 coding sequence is TGTGCCAGCAGTACTCGTAGGGGACAGGGGTCCGAGCAGTACTTC.

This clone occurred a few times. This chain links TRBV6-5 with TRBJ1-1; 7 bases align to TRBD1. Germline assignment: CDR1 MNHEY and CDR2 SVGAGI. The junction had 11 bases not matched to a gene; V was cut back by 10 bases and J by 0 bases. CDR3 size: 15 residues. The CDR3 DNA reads TGTGCCACCACCCGACAGGGTCACATGAACACTGAAGCTTTCTTT. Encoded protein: CATTRQGHMNTEAFF.

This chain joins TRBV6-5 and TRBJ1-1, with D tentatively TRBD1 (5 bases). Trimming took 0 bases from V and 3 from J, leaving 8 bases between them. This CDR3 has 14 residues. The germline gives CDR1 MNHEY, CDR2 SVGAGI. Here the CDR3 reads CASSYSGRDTEAFF. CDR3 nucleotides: TGTGCCAGCAGTTACTCCGGCAGGGACACTGAAGCTTTCTTT.

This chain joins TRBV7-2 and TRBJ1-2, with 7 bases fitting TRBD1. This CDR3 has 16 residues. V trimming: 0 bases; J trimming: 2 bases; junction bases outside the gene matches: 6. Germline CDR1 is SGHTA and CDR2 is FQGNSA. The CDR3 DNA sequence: TGTGCCAGCAGCTTAGCGGTGCCGACAGGGAACTATGGCTACACCTTC. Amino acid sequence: CASSLAVPTGNYGYTF.

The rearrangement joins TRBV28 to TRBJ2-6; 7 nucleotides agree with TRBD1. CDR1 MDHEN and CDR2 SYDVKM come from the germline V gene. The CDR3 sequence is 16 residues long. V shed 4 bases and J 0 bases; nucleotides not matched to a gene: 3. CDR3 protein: CASSSGTVSGANVLTF. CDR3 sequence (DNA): TGTGCCAGCAGTTCGGGGACAGTCTCTGGGGCCAACGTCCTGACTTTC. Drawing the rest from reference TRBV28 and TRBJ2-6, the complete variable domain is DVKVTQSSRYLVKRTGEKVFLECVQDMDHENMFWYRQDPGLGLRLIYFSYDVKMKEKGDIPEGYSVSREKKERFSLILESASTNQTSMYLCASSSGTVSGANVLTFGAGSRLTVL.

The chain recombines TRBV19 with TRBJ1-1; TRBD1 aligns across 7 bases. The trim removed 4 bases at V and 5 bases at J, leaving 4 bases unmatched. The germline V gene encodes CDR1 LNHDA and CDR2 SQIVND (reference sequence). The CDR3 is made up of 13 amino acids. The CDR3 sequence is CASSTTGWTEAFF. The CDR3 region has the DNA TGTGCCAGTAGTACGACAGGGTGGACTGAAGCTTTCTTT.

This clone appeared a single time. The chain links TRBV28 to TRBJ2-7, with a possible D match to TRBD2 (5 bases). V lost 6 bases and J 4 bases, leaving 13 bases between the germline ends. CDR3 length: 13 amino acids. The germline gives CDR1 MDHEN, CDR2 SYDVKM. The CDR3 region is CASRPSGLYEQYF. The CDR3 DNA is TGTGCCAGCAGGCCGAGCGGACTTTACGAGCAGTACTTC.

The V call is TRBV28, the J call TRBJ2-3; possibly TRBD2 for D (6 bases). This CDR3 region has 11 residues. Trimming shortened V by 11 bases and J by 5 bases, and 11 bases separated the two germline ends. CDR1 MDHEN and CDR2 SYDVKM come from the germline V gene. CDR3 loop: CASTGVDTQYF. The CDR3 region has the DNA TGTGCCTCGACGGGGGTAGATACGCAGTATTTT.

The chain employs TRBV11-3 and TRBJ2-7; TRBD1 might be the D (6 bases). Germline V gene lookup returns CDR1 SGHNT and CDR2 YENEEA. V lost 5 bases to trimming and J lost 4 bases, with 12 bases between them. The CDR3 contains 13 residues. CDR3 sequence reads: CASSRGGAYEQYF. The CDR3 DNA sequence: TGTGCCAGCAGCCGAGGGGGTGCGTACGAGCAGTACTTC. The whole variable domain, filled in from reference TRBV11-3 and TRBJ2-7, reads EAGVVQSPRYKIIEKKQPVAFWCNPISGHNTLYWYLQNLGQGPELLIRYENEEAVDDSQLPKDRFSAERLKGVDSTLKIQPAELGDSAVYLCASSRGGAYEQYFGPGTRLTVT.

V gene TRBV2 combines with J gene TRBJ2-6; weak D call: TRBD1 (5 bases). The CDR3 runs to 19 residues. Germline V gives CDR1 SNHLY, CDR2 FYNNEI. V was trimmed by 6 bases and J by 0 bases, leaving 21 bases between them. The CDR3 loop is CASSPREIILISGANVLTF. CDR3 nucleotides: TGTGCCAGCAGCCCCAGGGAAATCATTCTCATCTCTGGGGCCAACGTCCTGACTTTC. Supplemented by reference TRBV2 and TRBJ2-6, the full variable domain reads EPEVTQTPSHQVTQMGQEVILRCVPISNHLYFYWYRQILGQKVEFLVSFYNNEISEKSEIFDDQFSVERPDGSNFTLKIRSTKLEDSAMYFCASSPREIILISGANVLTFGAGSRLTVL.

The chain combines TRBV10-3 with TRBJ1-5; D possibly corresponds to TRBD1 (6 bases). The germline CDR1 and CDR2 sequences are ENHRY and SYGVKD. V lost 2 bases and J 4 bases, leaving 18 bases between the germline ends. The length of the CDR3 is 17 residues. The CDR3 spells CAISEGTGLRVNQPQHF. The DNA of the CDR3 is TGTGCCATCAGTGAGGGAACAGGGCTCAGGGTGAATCAGCCCCAGCATTTT.

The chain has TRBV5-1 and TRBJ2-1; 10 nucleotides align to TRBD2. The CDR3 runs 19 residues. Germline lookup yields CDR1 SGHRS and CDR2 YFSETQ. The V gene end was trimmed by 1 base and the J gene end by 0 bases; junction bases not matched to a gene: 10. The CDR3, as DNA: TGCGCCAGCAGCTTGCCTAGCGGGGGACCAACCAACTCCTACAATGAGCAGTTCTTC. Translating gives CASSLPSGGPTNSYNEQFF.

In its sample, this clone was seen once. CDR3 DNA sequence: TGTGCCAGCAGACCCGGGACAGGGGATTCAGATACGCAGTATTTT. Encoded protein: CASRPGTGDSDTQYF. The chain combines TRBV2 with TRBJ2-3, with 10 bases that match TRBD1. Trimming took 6 bases from V and 4 from J; bases not matched to a gene: 7. This CDR3 has 15 amino acids. Germline CDR1 and CDR2: SNHLY and FYNNEI. The variable domain in full, with the rest retrieved from reference TRBV2 and TRBJ2-3, is EPEVTQTPSHQVTQMGQEVILRCVPISNHLYFYWYRQILGQKVEFLVSFYNNEISEKSEIFDDQFSVERPDGSNFTLKIRSTKLEDSAMYFCASRPGTGDSDTQYFGPGTRLTVL.

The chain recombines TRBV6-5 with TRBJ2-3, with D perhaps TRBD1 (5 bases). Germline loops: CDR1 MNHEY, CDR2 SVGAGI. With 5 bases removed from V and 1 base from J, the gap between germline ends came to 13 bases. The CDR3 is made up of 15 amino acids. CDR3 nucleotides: TGTGCCAGCAGTACAACCCTCAGGGGCACAGATACGCAGTATTTT. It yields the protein CASSTTLRGTDTQYF.

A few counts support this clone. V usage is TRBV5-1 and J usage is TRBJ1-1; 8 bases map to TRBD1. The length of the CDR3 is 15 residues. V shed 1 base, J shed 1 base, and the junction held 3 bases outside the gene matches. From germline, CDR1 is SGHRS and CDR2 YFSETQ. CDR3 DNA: TGCGCCAGCAGCTTGTCCGGGACAGGGAACACTGAAGCTTTCTTT. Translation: CASSLSGTGNTEAFF. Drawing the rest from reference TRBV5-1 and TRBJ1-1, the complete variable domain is KAGVTQTPRYLIKTRGQQVTLSCSPISGHRSVSWYQQTPGQGLQFLFEYFSETQRNKGNFPGRFSGRQFSNSRSEMNVSTLELGDSALYLCASSLSGTGNTEAFFGQGTRLTVV.

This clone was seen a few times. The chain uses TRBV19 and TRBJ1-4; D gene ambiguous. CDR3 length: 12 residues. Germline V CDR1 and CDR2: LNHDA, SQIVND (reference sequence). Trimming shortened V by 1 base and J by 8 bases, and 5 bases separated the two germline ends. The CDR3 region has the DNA TGTGCCAGTAGTATAGCGAGAGAAAAACTGTTTTTT. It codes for CASSIAREKLFF.

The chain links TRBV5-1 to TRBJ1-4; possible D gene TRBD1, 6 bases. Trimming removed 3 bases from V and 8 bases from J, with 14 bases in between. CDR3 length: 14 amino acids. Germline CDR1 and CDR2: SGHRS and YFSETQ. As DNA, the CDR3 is TGCGCCAGCAGCTCAGGGACAACGGAGGAAAAACTGTTTTTT. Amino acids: CASSSGTTEEKLFF.

This chain's CDR3 is CASSSSANYGYTF. CDR3 coding DNA: TGTGCCAGCAGTTCGTCGGCTAACTATGGCTACACCTTC. This chain joins TRBV28 and TRBJ1-2; D is unclear. V was shortened by 4 bases and J by 0 bases, with 6 bases between the two germline ends. CDR1 is MDHEN, CDR2 SYDVKM, per germline. CDR3 length equals 13 residues.

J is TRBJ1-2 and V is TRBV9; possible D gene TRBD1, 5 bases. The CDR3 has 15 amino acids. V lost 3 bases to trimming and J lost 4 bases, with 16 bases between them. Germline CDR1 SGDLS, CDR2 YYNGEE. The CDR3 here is CASSAQGAFSYGYTF. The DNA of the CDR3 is TGTGCCAGCAGCGCCCAGGGCGCATTCTCCTATGGCTACACCTTC.

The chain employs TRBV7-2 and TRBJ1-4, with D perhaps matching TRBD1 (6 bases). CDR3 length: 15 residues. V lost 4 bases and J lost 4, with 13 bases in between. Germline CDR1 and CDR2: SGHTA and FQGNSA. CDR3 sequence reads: CASSSKQGFNEKLFF. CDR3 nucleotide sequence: TGTGCCAGCAGCTCCAAACAGGGATTTAATGAAAAACTGTTTTTT.

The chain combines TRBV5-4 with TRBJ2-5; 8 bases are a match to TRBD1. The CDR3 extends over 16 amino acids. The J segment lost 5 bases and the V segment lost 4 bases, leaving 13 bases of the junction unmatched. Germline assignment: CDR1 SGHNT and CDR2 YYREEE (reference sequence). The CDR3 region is CASSTGTDRGEETQYF. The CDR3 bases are TGTGCCAGCAGCACCGGTACCGACAGGGGAGAGGAGACCCAGTACTTC.

In DNA, the CDR3 is TGTGCCTGGAGTGTACAGTCAGGGGCTAATGAAAAACTGTTTTTT. This sequence encodes CAWSVQSGANEKLFF. The chain combines TRBV30 with TRBJ1-4; perhaps TRBD1 as D (6 bases). CDR1 and CDR2 from the germline V gene are GTSNPN and SVGIG (reference sequence). V was pared by 0 bases and J by 3 bases, with 11 bases between. The CDR3 is 15 residues long.